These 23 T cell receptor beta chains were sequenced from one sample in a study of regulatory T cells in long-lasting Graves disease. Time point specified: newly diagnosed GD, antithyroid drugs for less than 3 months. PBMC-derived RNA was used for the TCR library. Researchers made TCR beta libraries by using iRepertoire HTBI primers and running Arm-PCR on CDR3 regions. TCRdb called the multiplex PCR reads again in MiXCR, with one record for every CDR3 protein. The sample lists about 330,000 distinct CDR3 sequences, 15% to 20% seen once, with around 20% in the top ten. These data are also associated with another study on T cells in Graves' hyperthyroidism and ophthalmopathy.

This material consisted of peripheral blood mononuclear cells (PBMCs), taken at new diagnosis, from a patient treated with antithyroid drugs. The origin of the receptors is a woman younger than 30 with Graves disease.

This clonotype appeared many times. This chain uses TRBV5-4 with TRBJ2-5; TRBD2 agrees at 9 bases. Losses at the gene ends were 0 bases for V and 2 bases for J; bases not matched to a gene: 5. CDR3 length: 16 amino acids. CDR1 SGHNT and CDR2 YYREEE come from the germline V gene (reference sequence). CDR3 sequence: CASSLDSGSGQETQYF. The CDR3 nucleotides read TGTGCCAGCAGCTTGGATAGCGGGAGTGGACAAGAGACCCAGTACTTC.

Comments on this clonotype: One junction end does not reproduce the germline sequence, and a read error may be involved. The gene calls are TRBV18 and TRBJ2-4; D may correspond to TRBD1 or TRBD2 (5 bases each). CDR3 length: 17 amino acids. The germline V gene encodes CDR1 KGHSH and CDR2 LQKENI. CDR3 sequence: CANSPEKSGTGKNIQYF. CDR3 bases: TGTGCCAACTCACCAGAGAAGTCCGGGACGGGCAAAAACATTCAGTACTTC.

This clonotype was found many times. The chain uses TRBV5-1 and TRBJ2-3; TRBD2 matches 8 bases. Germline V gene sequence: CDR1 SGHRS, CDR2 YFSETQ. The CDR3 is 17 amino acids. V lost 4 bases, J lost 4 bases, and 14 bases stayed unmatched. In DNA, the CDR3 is TGCGCCAGCAGCCCCGAGGGTCACGGGAGGGTTGCAGATACGCAGTATTTT. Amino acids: CASSPEGHGRVADTQYF.

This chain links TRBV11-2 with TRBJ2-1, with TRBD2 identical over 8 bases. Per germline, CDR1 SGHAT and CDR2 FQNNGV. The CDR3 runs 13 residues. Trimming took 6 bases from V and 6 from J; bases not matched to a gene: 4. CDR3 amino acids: CASRYSGANEQFF. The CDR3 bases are TGTGCCAGCAGGTATAGCGGGGCCAATGAGCAGTTCTTC.

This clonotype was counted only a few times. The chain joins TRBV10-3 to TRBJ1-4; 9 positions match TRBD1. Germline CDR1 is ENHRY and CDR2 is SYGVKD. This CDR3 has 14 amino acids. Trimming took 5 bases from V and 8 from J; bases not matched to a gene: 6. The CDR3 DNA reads TGTGCCATCAGTCAGACAGGGGGAAGGGAAAAACTGTTTTTT. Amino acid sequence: CAISQTGGREKLFF.

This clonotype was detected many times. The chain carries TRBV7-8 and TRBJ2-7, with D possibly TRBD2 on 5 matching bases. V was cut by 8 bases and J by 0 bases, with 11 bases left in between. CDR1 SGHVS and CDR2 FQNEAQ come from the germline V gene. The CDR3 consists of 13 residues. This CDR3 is CASSWRFSYEQYF. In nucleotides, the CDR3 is TGTGCCAGCTCATGGAGGTTCTCCTACGAGCAGTACTTC.

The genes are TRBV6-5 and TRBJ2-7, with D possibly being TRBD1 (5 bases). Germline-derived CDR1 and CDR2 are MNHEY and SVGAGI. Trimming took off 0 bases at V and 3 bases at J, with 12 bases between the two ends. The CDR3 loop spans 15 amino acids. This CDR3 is CASSYSGHLNYEQYF. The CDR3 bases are TGTGCCAGCAGTTACTCGGGGCACTTAAACTACGAGCAGTACTTC.

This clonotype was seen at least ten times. The CDR3 protein is CARGEGGDTDTQYF. CDR3 DNA: TGTGCCCGCGGGGAGGGGGGGGACACAGATACGCAGTATTTT. The V gene is TRBV30, the J gene TRBJ2-3, with a possible D match to TRBD2 (7 bases). Germline assignment: CDR1 GTSNPN and CDR2 SVGIG (reference sequence). The CDR3 covers 14 residues. Trimming took off 8 bases at V and 2 bases at J, with 17 bases between the two ends.

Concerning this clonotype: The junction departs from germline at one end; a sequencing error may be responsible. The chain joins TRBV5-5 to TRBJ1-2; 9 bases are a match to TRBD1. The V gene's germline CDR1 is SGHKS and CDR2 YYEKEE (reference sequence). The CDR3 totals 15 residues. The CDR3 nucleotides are TGTGCCAGCAGCTCCGGACAGGGGCTGAACTATGGCCACACCTTC. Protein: CASSSGQGLNYGHTF.

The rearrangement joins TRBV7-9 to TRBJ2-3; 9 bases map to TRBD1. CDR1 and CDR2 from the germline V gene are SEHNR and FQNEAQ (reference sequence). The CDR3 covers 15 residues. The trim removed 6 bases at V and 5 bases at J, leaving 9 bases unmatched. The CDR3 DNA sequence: TGTGCCAGCAGTTCGCCGGGACAGGGTCAAGATACGCAGTATTTT. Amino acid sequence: CASSSPGQGQDTQYF.

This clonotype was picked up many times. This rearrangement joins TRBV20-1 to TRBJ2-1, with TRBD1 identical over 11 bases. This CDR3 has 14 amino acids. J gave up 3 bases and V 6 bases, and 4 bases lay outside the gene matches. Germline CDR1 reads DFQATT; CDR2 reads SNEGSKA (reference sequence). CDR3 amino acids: CSARTGGIYNEQFF. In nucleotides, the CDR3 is TGCAGTGCGCGGACAGGGGGCATCTACAATGAGCAGTTCTTC.

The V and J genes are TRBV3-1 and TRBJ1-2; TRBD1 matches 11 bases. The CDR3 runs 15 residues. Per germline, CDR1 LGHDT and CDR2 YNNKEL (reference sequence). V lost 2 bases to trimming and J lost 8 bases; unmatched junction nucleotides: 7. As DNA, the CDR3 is TGTGCCAGCAGCCAACCGGGACAGGGGGGCTACGGCTACACCTTC. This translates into CASSQPGQGGYGYTF.

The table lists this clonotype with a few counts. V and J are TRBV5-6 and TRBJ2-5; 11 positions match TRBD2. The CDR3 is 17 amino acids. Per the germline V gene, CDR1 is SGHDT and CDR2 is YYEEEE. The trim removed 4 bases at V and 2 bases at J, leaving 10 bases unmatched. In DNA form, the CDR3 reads TGTGCCAGCAGCCCCTCTAGCGGGAGGCCGAGACAAGAGACCCAGTACTTC. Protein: CASSPSSGRPRQETQYF.

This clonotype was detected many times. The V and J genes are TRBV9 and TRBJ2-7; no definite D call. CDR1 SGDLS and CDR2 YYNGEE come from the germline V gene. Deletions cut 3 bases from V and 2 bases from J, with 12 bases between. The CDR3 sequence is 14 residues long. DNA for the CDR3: TGTGCCAGCAGCGGCCAGGTTTCGACCTACGAGCAGTACTTC. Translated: CASSGQVSTYEQYF.

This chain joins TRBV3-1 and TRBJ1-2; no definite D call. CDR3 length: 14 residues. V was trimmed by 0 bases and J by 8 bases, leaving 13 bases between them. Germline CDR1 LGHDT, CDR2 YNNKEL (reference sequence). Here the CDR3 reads CASSQEIPGGGYTF. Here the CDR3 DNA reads TGTGCCAGCAGCCAAGAAATCCCAGGAGGGGGCTACACCTTC.

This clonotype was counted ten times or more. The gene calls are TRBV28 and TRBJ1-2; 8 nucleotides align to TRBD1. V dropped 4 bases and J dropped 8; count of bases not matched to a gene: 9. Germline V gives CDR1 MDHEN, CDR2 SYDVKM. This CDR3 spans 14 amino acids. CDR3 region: CASSSSGQGRGYTF. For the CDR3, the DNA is TGTGCCAGCAGTTCCTCCGGACAGGGCCGGGGCTACACCTTC.

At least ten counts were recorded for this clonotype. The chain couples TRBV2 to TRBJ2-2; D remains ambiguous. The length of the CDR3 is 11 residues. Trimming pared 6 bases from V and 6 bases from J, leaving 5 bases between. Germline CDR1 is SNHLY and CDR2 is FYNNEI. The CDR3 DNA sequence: TGTGCCAGCAGGCCACCCGGGGAGCTGTTTTTT. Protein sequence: CASRPPGELFF.

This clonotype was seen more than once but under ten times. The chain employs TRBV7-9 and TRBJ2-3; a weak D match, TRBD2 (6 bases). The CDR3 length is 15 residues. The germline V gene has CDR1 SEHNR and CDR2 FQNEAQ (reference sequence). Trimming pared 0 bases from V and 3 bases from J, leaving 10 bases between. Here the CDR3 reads CASSLAEGTTDTQYF. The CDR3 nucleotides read TGTGCCAGCAGCTTAGCGGAGGGGACGACAGATACGCAGTATTTT.

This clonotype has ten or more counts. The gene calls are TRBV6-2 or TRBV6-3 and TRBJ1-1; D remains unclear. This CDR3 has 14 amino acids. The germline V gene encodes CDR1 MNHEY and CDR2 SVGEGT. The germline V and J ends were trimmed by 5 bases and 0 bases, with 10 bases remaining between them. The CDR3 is CASSVHQVNTEAFF. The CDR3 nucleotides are TGTGCCAGCAGTGTTCATCAGGTGAACACTGAAGCTTTCTTT.

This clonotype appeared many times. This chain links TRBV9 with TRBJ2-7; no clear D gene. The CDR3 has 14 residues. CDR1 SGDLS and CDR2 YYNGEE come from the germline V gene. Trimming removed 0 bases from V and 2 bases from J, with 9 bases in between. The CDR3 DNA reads TGTGCCAGCAGCGTAGGTGGGTACCCCTACGAGCAGTACTTC. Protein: CASSVGGYPYEQYF.

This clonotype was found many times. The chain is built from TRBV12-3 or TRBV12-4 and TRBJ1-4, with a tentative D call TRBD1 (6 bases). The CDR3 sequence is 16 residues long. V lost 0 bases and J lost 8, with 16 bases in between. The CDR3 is CASSLAPRGVGEKLFF. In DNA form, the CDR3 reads TGTGCCAGCAGTTTAGCCCCAAGGGGGGTCGGGGAAAAACTGTTTTTT.

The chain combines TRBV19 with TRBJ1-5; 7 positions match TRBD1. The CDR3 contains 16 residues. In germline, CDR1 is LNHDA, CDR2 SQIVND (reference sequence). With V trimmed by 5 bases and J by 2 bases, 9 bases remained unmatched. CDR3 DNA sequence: TGTGCCAGTAGTTCCTACAGGGGAGGCGGCAATCAGCCCCAGCATTTT. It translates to CASSSYRGGGNQPQHF.

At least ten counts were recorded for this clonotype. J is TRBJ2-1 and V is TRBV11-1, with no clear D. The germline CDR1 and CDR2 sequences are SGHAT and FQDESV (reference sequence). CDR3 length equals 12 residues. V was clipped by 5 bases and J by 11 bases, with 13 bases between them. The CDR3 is CASSPLSGKQFF. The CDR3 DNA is TGTGCCAGCAGCCCCTTGAGTGGAAAGCAGTTCTTC. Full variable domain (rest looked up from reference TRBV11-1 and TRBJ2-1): EAEVAQSPRYKITEKSQAVAFWCDPISGHATLYWYRQILGQGPELLVQFQDESVVDDSQLPKDRFSAERLKGVDSTLKIQPAELGDSAMYLCASSPLSGKQFFGPGTRLTVL.